This T cell receptor beta chain emerged from a study of a mutant IDH1 vaccine in newly diagnosed glioma. Study-level information: Patients were given eight vaccinations, scheduled in weeks 1, 3, 5, 7, 11, 15, 19 and 23. Patients began vaccination 4-6 weeks after radiotherapy alone, or with temozolomide cycles. Study-level points and caveats: Pseudoprogression appeared unlinked to shifts in leading peripheral T cell clonotypes.

With regard to this clone: Antigen specificity is unknown.

Produced via immunoSEQ multiplex PCR; TCRdb's table is partial and in-frame only. Of 55,000 to 65,000 clones listed, roughly 80% are singletons. Time point reported: week 11, during vaccination. In every dose of vaccine, 300 ug of mutant IDH1 20-mer peptide was given alongside topical imiquimod. The CDR3 runs to 17 residues. The trim removed 0 bases at V and 6 bases at J, leaving 9 bases unmatched. Germline assignment: CDR1 LNHNV and CDR2 YYDKDF (reference sequence). The clonotype comes from a man between 50 and 59 years old with glioma. The sample consisted of PBMCs, taken from a glioma patient whose treatment included an IDH1 peptide vaccine. The V and J genes are TRBV15 and TRBJ2-2, with 8 bases lining up with TRBD2. CDR3 coding DNA: TGTGCCACCAGCAGAGATAACCTAGCGGGTCTCCCCGGGGAGCTGTTTTTT. This sequence encodes CATSRDNLAGLPGELFF.